The next 12 T cell receptor beta chains were all read from a single sample in a study of CD8+CD57+ T cells in acquired aplastic anemia. The template used for profiling TCR beta VDJ and CDR3 was genomic DNA. A single record per CDR3 protein comes from TCRdb applying MiXCR to the reads. The sample holds roughly 290,000 distinct CDR3 sequences; 56% are singletons and the top ten take approximately 1.3%. Before being chosen for sequencing, patients had shown CD8+CD57+ cell expansion by flow cytometry. Sequenced material: sorted CD4+, CD8+, or CD8+CD57+ T cells (not recorded which) from PBMCs. The receptors come from a human donor with aplastic anemia.

This chain connects TRBV5-1 to TRBJ2-7, with TRBD1 as a possible D gene (6 bases). This CDR3 is built from 14 residues. The V and J ends lost 4 bases and 6 bases respectively, with 17 bases between them. Germline values: CDR1 SGHRS, CDR2 YFSETQ. The chain's CDR3 is CASSDGTGLREQYF. CDR3 sequence (DNA): TGCGCCAGCAGCGACGGCACAGGGCTCCGCGAGCAGTACTTC. Using reference TRBV5-1 and TRBJ2-7 for the parts outside the CDR3, the full variable domain is KAGVTQTPRYLIKTRGQQVTLSCSPISGHRSVSWYQQTPGQGLQFLFEYFSETQRNKGNFPGRFSGRQFSNSRSEMNVSTLELGDSALYLCASSDGTGLREQYFGPGTRLTVT.

This clonotype was observed at least ten times. For the CDR3, the DNA is TGTGCCAGTAGTGTGACCGGGACAGACTCCTACGAGCAGTACTTC. It yields the protein CASSVTGTDSYEQYF. The gene calls are TRBV19 and TRBJ2-7; 7 nucleotides align to TRBD1. The CDR3 loop spans 15 amino acids. V lost 5 bases to trimming and J lost 0 bases; unmatched junction nucleotides: 7. Germline CDR1 reads LNHDA; CDR2 reads SQIVND (reference sequence).

V usage is TRBV7-8 and J usage is TRBJ2-7, with D perhaps TRBD1 (6 bases). Germline lookup yields CDR1 SGHVS and CDR2 FQNEAQ. The CDR3 loop spans 13 amino acids. The germline V and J ends were trimmed by 2 bases and 7 bases, with 12 bases remaining between them. CDR3 in amino acids: CASSLWGLEEQYF. The CDR3 DNA reads TGTGCCAGCAGCTTATGGGGGCTGGAAGAGCAGTACTTC.

This chain uses TRBV14 with TRBJ2-1; 7 bases agree with TRBD1. Germline V gene lookup returns CDR1 SGHDN and CDR2 FVKESK. With 0 bases clipped from V and 13 bases from J, the junction kept 18 bases outside the gene matches. CDR3 length equals 17 residues. This CDR3 reads CASSQDDRDWETQNQFF. The CDR3 nucleotides read TGTGCCAGCAGCCAAGACGACAGGGATTGGGAGACCCAGAACCAGTTCTTC.

This chain uses TRBV20-1 with TRBJ1-2; 8 bases fit TRBD1. Germline lookup yields CDR1 DFQATT and CDR2 SNEGSKA (reference sequence). The trim removed 2 bases at V and 7 bases at J, leaving 9 bases unmatched. The CDR3 is 14 residues long. In DNA, the CDR3 is TGCAGTGCTAGAACGGACAGGGATTATGTTGGCTACACCTTC. It codes for CSARTDRDYVGYTF.

The chain combines TRBV10-3 with TRBJ2-1; D is perhaps TRBD2 (5 bases). This CDR3 is built from 13 residues. Between the trimmed V and J ends, which lost 3 bases and 10 bases, there was a span of 13 bases. The germline V gene encodes CDR1 ENHRY and CDR2 SYGVKD. As DNA, the CDR3 is TGTGCCATCAGTGATCCGGGAAACACGGAGCAGTTCTTC. The encoded protein is CAISDPGNTEQFF.

This chain uses TRBV7-3 with TRBJ2-1; D not certain. With 5 bases removed from V and 8 bases from J, the gap between germline ends came to 7 bases. This CDR3 has 11 amino acids. CDR1 SGHTA and CDR2 FQGTGA come from the germline V gene. CDR3 loop: CASSGEDEQFF. The CDR3 nucleotides read TGTGCCAGCAGCGGAGAGGATGAGCAGTTCTTC.

This clonotype was detected once. The CDR3 sequence is CASSVAGGGDGYTF. The CDR3 DNA is TGTGCCAGCAGCGTAGCAGGGGGTGGCGATGGCTACACCTTC. The chain has TRBV9 and TRBJ1-2, with TRBD1 identical over 7 bases. With 0 bases clipped from V and 6 bases from J, the junction kept 5 bases outside the gene matches. Germline V gene data show CDR1 as SGDLS and CDR2 as YYNGEE. CDR3 length: 14 residues.

The chain links TRBV20-1 to TRBJ2-7, with unresolved D. Trimming shortened V by 1 base and J by 0 bases, and 7 bases separated the two germline ends. CDR1 is DFQATT, CDR2 SNEGSKA, per germline (reference sequence). The CDR3 is 13 amino acids. Here the CDR3 DNA reads TGCAGTGCTAGAGTGGCAGACTCCTACGAGCAGTACTTC. This translates into CSARVADSYEQYF.

This clonotype occurred once. This rearrangement joins TRBV12-3 or TRBV12-4 to TRBJ2-7, with 14 bases matching TRBD2. The J segment lost 10 bases and the V segment lost 8 bases, leaving 7 bases of the junction unmatched. CDR3 length: 13 amino acids. The CDR3 bases are TGTGCCAGCGGGAGAGGACTAGCGGGGGGTCAGTACTTC. Translating it yields CASGRGLAGGQYF.

The rearrangement uses TRBV6-5 and TRBJ2-7; D is uncertain. Germline lookup yields CDR1 MNHEY and CDR2 SVGAGI. CDR3 length: 11 amino acids. Trimming took 2 bases from V and 11 from J, leaving 10 bases between them. This CDR3 is CASSYRDKEYF. CDR3 in DNA: TGTGCCAGCAGTTACAGGGATAAAGAGTACTTC.

The chain joins TRBV19 to TRBJ1-5; D possibly corresponds to TRBD1 (5 bases). Germline assignment: CDR1 LNHDA and CDR2 SQIVND (reference sequence). V gave up 6 bases and J gave up 2 bases, with 11 bases separating them. This CDR3 spans 14 amino acids. The CDR3 reads CASSTRDGNQPQHF. The CDR3 nucleotides are TGTGCCAGTAGCACAAGGGACGGCAATCAGCCCCAGCATTTT.